Each of the 11 T cell receptor beta chains below was sequenced from the same sample in a study of blood T cells in healthy people across ages. Next came a second PCR, run for about 6 to 12 cycles, which used a sample-barcoded 5' primer along with a J-beta primer mix. MiXCR, run by TCRdb on the 5' RACE reads, gives a single entry per CDR3 protein. The sample has hundreds of thousands of distinct CDR3 sequences; about 50% are singletons. Material for sequencing was blood. These TCRs come from an elderly woman in good health.

This clonotype was seen ten or more times. The chain has TRBV20-1 and TRBJ2-3; TRBD1 aligns across 8 bases. The CDR3 loop spans 17 amino acids. V lost 0 bases and J lost 6; bases outside the gene matches: 14. The V gene's germline CDR1 is DFQATT and CDR2 SNEGSKA (reference sequence). The CDR3 DNA reads TGCAGTGCTAGAGATGAGGACAGGGCCCTCCACAGGGATACGCAGTATTTT. It yields the protein CSARDEDRALHRDTQYF.

This clonotype occurred many times. The chain recombines TRBV20-1 with TRBJ1-2; D unclear. Trimming pared 7 bases from V and 4 bases from J, leaving 13 bases between. Per the germline V gene, CDR1 is DFQATT and CDR2 is SNEGSKA (reference sequence). The CDR3 has 12 amino acids. CDR3 loop: CSGTGGIYGYTF. The CDR3 bases are TGCAGTGGGACGGGTGGGATCTATGGCTACACCTTC.

This clonotype showed up just a few times. The J gene is TRBJ2-3, the V gene TRBV7-9; TRBD2 is a possible D gene (7 bases). There are 15 residues in the CDR3. The germline CDR1 and CDR2 sequences are SEHNR and FQNEAQ (reference sequence). V was shortened by 9 bases and J by 5 bases, with 21 bases between the two germline ends. The CDR3 DNA reads TGTGCCAGTCTAGGGGGGGACCGCTCGGGAGATACGCAGTATTTT. As protein: CASLGGDRSGDTQYF.

As regards this clonotype: A much larger clone differs by one base, so this may be a read error. The chain has TRBV25-1 and TRBJ2-5; 8 nucleotides match TRBD1. V gave up 6 bases and J gave up 12 bases; unmatched junction bases: 15. Germline assignment: CDR1 MGHDK and CDR2 SYGVNS. This CDR3 has 14 amino acids. The CDR3 DNA is TGTGCCAGCAGGGACAGGGCGGCCCCTCAAAGAAAGTACTTC. The encoded protein is CASRDRAAPQRKYF.

In its sample, this clonotype was seen a few times. V usage is TRBV4-2 and J usage is TRBJ2-1; 10 bases align to TRBD2. This CDR3 is built from 16 residues. The V and J ends lost 3 bases and 5 bases, in that order; junction bases with no gene match: 7. Germline CDR1 is LGHNA and CDR2 is YNFKEQ. The CDR3 nucleotides read TGTGCCAGCAGCCATCGACCCGGGACTAGCGACAATGAGCAGTTCTTC. Its protein is CASSHRPGTSDNEQFF.

The V and J genes are TRBV12-3 or TRBV12-4 and TRBJ2-1; D may correspond to TRBD1 or TRBD2 (6 bases each). V shed 0 bases and J shed 10 bases, with 13 bases lying between them. This CDR3 is built from 14 residues. DNA of the CDR3: TGTGCCAGCAGTTTAGCGCTGGGGGGCCCGGAGCAGTTCTTC. This gives the protein CASSLALGGPEQFF.

This clonotype was observed at least ten times. The chain combines TRBV25-1 with TRBJ2-1; D might be TRBD1 or TRBD2, each matching 6 bases. Trimming took off 6 bases at V and 9 bases at J, with 18 bases between the two ends. The CDR3 totals 14 residues. Germline lookup yields CDR1 MGHDK and CDR2 SYGVNS. The CDR3 here is CASRAGHPSSEQFF. The CDR3 coding sequence is TGTGCCAGCAGGGCGGGACACCCGTCAAGTGAGCAGTTCTTC.

V is TRBV12-3 or TRBV12-4 and J is TRBJ2-5, with TRBD2 as a possible D gene (5 bases). CDR3 length equals 14 residues. Between the trimmed V and J ends, which lost 2 bases and 5 bases, there was a span of 12 bases. In nucleotides, the CDR3 is TGTGCCAGCAGTTTACCACCACGAGGGGAGACCCAGTACTTC. As protein: CASSLPPRGETQYF.

This clonotype was counted a single time. V and J are TRBV5-1 and TRBJ2-1; D not resolved. CDR3 length equals 15 residues. V lost 5 bases and J 8 bases, leaving 20 bases between the germline ends. Germline CDR1 reads SGHRS; CDR2 reads YFSETQ. The CDR3 spells CASSSLDTIGDEQFF. The DNA for the CDR3 is TGCGCCAGCAGTTCCCTAGACACGATCGGCGATGAGCAGTTCTTC.

V usage is TRBV20-1 and J usage is TRBJ1-2; D uncertain. The germline V gene has CDR1 DFQATT and CDR2 SNEGSKA (reference sequence). There are 13 residues in the CDR3. The V end was cut by 6 bases, the J end by 0 bases, with 11 bases between. CDR3 protein: CSAWTETNYGYTF. DNA for the CDR3: TGCAGTGCCTGGACGGAGACTAACTATGGCTACACCTTC.

This rearrangement joins TRBV12-3 or TRBV12-4 to TRBJ1-1; 7 bases align to TRBD1. J gave up 4 bases and V 8 bases, and 7 bases lay outside the gene matches. This CDR3 is 13 amino acids long. CDR3 amino acids: CASAYRGITEAFF. The CDR3 nucleotides are TGTGCCAGCGCATACAGGGGTATCACTGAAGCTTTCTTT.